Listed here are 8 T cell receptor beta chains from one sample, sequenced in a study of post-analysis software for immune sequencing data (dated by TCRdb to between 2015 and 2016). General conclusions and limits of the study: Patients showed significantly higher frequencies than controls for a handful of TRBV segments, among them TRBV5-6, TRBV5-1 and TRBV20-1.

These TCRs are of unknown antigen specificity. Receptors were amplified or captured by PCR. Sequenced using an Illumina HiSeq 2500. To reduce PCR and sequencing biases, unique molecular identifiers were incorporated into the TCR beta cDNA libraries. In-frame beta chains were kept once TCRdb had trimmed the public reads at Q25 with fastp and called clones with MiXCR. One record per CDR3 amino acid sequence lists the most common genes and DNA. The sample yields fewer than 700,000 distinct CDR3 sequences; 44% were counted once. The leading ten clones occupy 1.5% to 2% of the sample. The sample consisted of blood. These receptors came from a girl aged 5-17 years with multiple sclerosis.

This clonotype has ten or more counts. The J gene is TRBJ2-1, the V gene TRBV20-1; 14 bases are shared with TRBD2. This CDR3 spans 17 amino acids. J was trimmed by 5 bases and V by 0 bases; bases with no gene match: 6. Germline CDR1 DFQATT, CDR2 SNEGSKA (reference sequence). This CDR3 reads CSARDRGTSGSHNEQFF. CDR3 in DNA: TGCAGTGCTAGAGATAGAGGGACTAGCGGGAGCCACAATGAGCAGTTCTTC.

V gene TRBV2 combines with J gene TRBJ1-2, with D perhaps TRBD1 (6 bases). The V gene's germline CDR1 is SNHLY and CDR2 FYNNEI. V lost 1 base to trimming and J lost 4 bases, with 10 bases between them. The CDR3 length is 14 residues. The DNA for the CDR3 is TGTGCCAGCAGTGAAGTGGGGACAATCTATGGCTACACCTTC. Translation: CASSEVGTIYGYTF.

The chain uses TRBV10-3 and TRBJ2-1, with 7 bases that match TRBD2. The ends lost 6 bases at V and 1 base at J; junction bases unmatched: 6. There are 15 residues in the CDR3. The V gene's germline CDR1 is ENHRY and CDR2 SYGVKD. CDR3 residues: CAIRTREKSYNEQFF. The DNA for the CDR3 is TGTGCCATCAGGACGCGGGAGAAGTCCTACAATGAGCAGTTCTTC.

This rearrangement joins TRBV6-1 to TRBJ2-7, with unresolved D. The V end lost 3 bases, the J end lost 2 bases, and 8 bases lay between the germline ends. CDR1 is MNHNS, CDR2 SASEGT, per germline. This CDR3 region has 13 residues. The CDR3 protein is CASSEGIPYEQYF. CDR3 bases: TGTGCCAGCAGTGAGGGGATCCCCTACGAGCAGTACTTC.

The chain carries TRBV12-3 or TRBV12-4 and TRBJ2-3; 7 positions match TRBD2. The CDR3 loop spans 15 amino acids. The V segment lost 3 bases and the J segment 2 bases; nucleotides outside the gene matches: 5. CDR3 amino acids: CASSFWGGYTDTQYF. CDR3 nucleotide sequence: TGTGCCAGCAGTTTTTGGGGGGGATACACAGATACGCAGTATTTT.

This clonotype was observed a handful of times. This chain joins TRBV5-5 and TRBJ2-1; 10 nucleotides line up with TRBD2. Germline CDR1 and CDR2: SGHKS and YYEKEE (reference sequence). The V gene end was trimmed by 0 bases and the J gene end by 6 bases; junction bases not matched to a gene: 6. The CDR3 contains 16 residues. The CDR3, as DNA: TGTGCCAGCAGCTTGGGAAGCGGGAGGGCTGGCAATGAGCAGTTCTTC. This translates into CASSLGSGRAGNEQFF.

Many counts were recorded for this clonotype. The chain carries TRBV20-1 and TRBJ1-1; the match to TRBD1 covers 7 bases. The CDR3 has 13 amino acids. Trimming at V came to 6 bases and at J to 1 base, leaving 5 bases not matched to a gene. Looked up from germline, CDR1 is DFQATT and CDR2 is SNEGSKA (reference sequence). The CDR3 protein is CSARTGENTEAFF. CDR3 DNA: TGCAGTGCCAGGACAGGAGAGAACACTGAAGCTTTCTTT.

The chain has TRBV11-3 and TRBJ2-1, with D hard to call. The CDR3 extends over 16 amino acids. Germline CDR1 is SGHNT and CDR2 is YENEEA. Trimming left V 3 bases short and J 0 bases short, with 12 bases between. Written as DNA, the CDR3 is TGTGCCAGCAGCTTCACCAAAATAAGCTCCTACAATGAGCAGTTCTTC. It encodes CASSFTKISSYNEQFF.